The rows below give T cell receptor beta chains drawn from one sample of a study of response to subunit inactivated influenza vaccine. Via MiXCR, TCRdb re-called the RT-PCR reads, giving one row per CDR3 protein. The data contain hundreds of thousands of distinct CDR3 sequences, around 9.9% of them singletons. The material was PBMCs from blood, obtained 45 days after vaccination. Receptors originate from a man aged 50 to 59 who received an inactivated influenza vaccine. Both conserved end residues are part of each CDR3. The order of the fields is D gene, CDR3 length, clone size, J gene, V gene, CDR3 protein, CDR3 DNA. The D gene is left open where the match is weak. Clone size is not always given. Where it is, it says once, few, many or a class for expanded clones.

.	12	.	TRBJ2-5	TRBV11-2	CASSLVLETQYF	TGTGCCAGCAGCTTAGTTCTGGAGACCCAGTACTTC
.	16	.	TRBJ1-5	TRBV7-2	CASSLSSRSINQPQHF	TGTGCCAGCAGCTTATCGTCCAGGTCTATCAATCAGCCCCAGCATTTT
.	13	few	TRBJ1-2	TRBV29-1	CSVEGGVNYGYTF	TGCAGCGTTGAAGGAGGAGTGAACTATGGCTACACCTTC
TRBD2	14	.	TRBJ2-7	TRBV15	CATSRAGGAYEQYF	TGTGCCACCAGCAGAGCGGGGGGTGCCTACGAGCAGTACTTC
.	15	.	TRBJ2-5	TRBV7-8	CASSLRLVLSETQYF	TGTGCCAGCAGCCTCAGACTAGTTCTCTCTGAGACCCAGTACTTC
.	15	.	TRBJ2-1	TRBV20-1	CSARDQLGGGNEQFF	TGCAGTGCTAGAGATCAATTAGGGGGGGGCAATGAGCAGTTCTTC
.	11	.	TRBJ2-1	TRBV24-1	CATSENNEQFF	TGTGCCACCAGTGAGAACAATGAGCAGTTCTTC
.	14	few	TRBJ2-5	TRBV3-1	CASRQAAGPETQYF	TGTGCCAGCAGGCAAGCGGCGGGGCCGGAGACCCAGTACTTC
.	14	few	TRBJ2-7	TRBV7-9	CASSSPRTPDEQYF	TGTGCCAGCAGCTCACCCCGGACACCGGACGAGCAGTACTTC
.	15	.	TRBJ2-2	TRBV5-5	CASSSGRPNTGELFF	TGTGCCAGCAGCTCTGGGCGGCCAAACACCGGGGAGCTGTTTTTT
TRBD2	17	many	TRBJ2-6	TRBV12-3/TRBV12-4	CASSLGEGRSGANVLTF	TGTGCCAGCAGTTTAGGGGAGGGCCGTTCTGGGGCCAACGTCCTGACTTTC
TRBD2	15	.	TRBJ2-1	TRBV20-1	CSALAGAFSYNEQFF	TGCAGTGCTCTAGCGGGGGCCTTCTCCTACAATGAGCAGTTCTTC
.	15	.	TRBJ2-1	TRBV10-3	CAISTPGVLYNEQFF	TGTGCCATCAGTACGCCAGGGGTGCTCTACAATGAGCAGTTCTTC
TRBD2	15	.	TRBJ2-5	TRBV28	CASSVRTSGQETQYF	TGTGCCAGCAGTGTCCGGACTAGCGGCCAAGAGACCCAGTACTTC
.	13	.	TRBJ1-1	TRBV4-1	CASSQGQFPEAFF	TGCGCCAGCAGCCAAGGACAGTTCCCTGAAGCTTTCTTT
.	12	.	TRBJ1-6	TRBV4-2	CASSQADSPLLF	TGTGCCAGCAGCCAAGCAGATTCACCCCTCCTCTTT
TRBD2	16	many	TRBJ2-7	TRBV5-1	CASRSTWTSDSYEQYF	TGCGCCAGCAGGTCCACTTGGACTAGCGACTCCTACGAGCAGTACTTC
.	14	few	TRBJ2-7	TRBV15	CATSSDTTLYEQYF	TGTGCCACCAGCAGCGACACGACCCTCTACGAGCAGTACTTC
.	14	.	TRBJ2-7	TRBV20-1	CSARDRQPYYEQYF	TGCAGTGCTAGAGATAGGCAGCCGTACTACGAGCAGTACTTC
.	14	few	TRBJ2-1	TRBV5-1	CASSLTDIYNEQFF	TGCGCCAGCAGCTTGACAGACATATACAATGAGCAGTTCTTC
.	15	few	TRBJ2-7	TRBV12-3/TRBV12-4	CASTSSKASRYEQYF	TGTGCCAGCACCTCAAGTAAGGCGAGCCGCTACGAGCAGTACTTC
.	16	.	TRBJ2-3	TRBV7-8	CASSRLALRGTDTQYF	TGTGCCAGCAGCCGCCTAGCGTTGAGGGGCACAGATACGCAGTATTTT
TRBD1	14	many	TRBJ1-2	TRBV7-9	CASSLGQGESGYTF	TGTGCCAGCAGCTTAGGACAGGGAGAAAGTGGCTACACCTTC
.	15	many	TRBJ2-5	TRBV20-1	CSARPDRTQWETQYF	TGCAGTGCTAGGCCAGACAGGACTCAATGGGAGACCCAGTACTTC
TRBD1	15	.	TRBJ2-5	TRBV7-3	CASSLSGTGDETQYF	TGTGCCAGCAGCTTATCCGGGACAGGGGACGAGACCCAGTACTTC
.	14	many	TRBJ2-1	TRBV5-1	CASRIDSPYNEQFF	TGCGCCAGCAGGATAGACAGCCCATACAATGAGCAGTTCTTC
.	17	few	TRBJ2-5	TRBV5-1	CASSANRDISTQETQYF	TGCGCCAGCAGCGCCAACCGGGACATCAGTACACAAGAGACCCAGTACTTC
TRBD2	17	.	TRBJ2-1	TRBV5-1	CASSLNSGREDYNEQFF	TGCGCCAGCAGCTTGAATAGCGGGAGGGAGGACTACAATGAGCAGTTCTTC